The text below deals with one T cell receptor beta chain. What it binds is unknown. The entry originates in a study of T cell responses to AZD1222 COVID-19 vaccine. The data were produced by immunoSEQ multiplex PCR, yet TCRdb's version contains in-frame clones alone and is incomplete. The data show approximately 190,000 clones, 87% seen once. The germline CDR1 and CDR2 sequences are GTSNPN and SVGIG (reference sequence). Trimming took 0 bases from V and 5 from J, leaving 5 bases between them. This CDR3 comprises 11 residues. The study, taken as a whole, reports: Just six or seven AZD1222 recipients tested seropositive at baseline.

The sequencing here drew on peripheral blood, taken on day 0 of MenACWY control vaccination. This rearrangement joins TRBV30 to TRBJ2-7, with unresolved D. The source is an adult in good health. The CDR3 DNA sequence: TGTGCCTGGAGTGTACGGGACGAGCAGTACTTC. This gives the protein CAWSVRDEQYF.